This TCR beta chain was sequenced during a study of control samples from healthy donors and cancer patients (dated by TCRdb to about 2020). From cysteine to phenylalanine, the CDR3 is 15 amino acids long. CDR3 DNA is the only sequence kept; it has 45 bases, read in frame from the first base. CDR1 is given as MDHEN and CDR2 as SYDVKM, both from the germline V gene. V drops 6 bases and J drops 5 bases, leaving 14 bases in between. The library was produced with the immunoSEQ multiplex PCR assay. The clones in this table, taken by TCRdb from immuneACCESS, are in-frame only. Not every clone is retained; where verified, under half of the shortfall comes from an unresolved V gene, and the cause of the rest is unknown. The sample table records around 100,000 clones; around 89% of these occur just once. Around 14% of the sample belongs to the ten largest clones. This clone was seen a few times. No antigen is known for it. It has no much larger one-base neighbor in the sample; base qualities were not kept.

The receptor chain draws on TRBV28 and TRBJ1-6; possibly the D gene is TRBD1, per 6 matching bases. The source material was blood. The source is a woman in her seventies in good health. The CDR3 region reads CASSRDTRDNSPLHF. The DNA sequence follows: TGTGCCAGCAGCCGGGACACTAGAGATAATTCACCCCTCCACTTT.